The clone carrying this T cell receptor beta chain has just one count. The entry originates in a study of early T cells in non-severe SARS-CoV-2 infection. Study details: Sequencing of bulk RNA from unsorted whole blood was done, without chain pairing.

The TCR library protocol was used to attach unique molecular identifiers. These identifiers were attached to individual cDNA molecules. TCRdb re-derived calls from the 5' RACE reads in MiXCR, one entry per CDR3 protein. The table lists about 130,000 distinct CDR3 sequences, more than 12% of them singletons. Sequenced sample: whole blood. This sequence originates from an adult who was a healthcare worker with PCR-confirmed SARS-CoV-2 infection or an uninfected control (not recorded which).

CDR3 nucleotide sequence: TGTGCCAGCAGCCTGTTGGGCGGGGGGGGCCAGCCAGATACGCAGTATTTT. This gives the protein CASSLLGGGGQPDTQYF. The J gene is TRBJ2-3, the V gene TRBV4-2; 9 bases map to TRBD2. The germline V gene has CDR1 LGHNA and CDR2 YNFKEQ. The CDR3 runs 17 residues. The V gene end was trimmed by 4 bases and the J gene end by 4 bases; junction bases not matched to a gene: 12.